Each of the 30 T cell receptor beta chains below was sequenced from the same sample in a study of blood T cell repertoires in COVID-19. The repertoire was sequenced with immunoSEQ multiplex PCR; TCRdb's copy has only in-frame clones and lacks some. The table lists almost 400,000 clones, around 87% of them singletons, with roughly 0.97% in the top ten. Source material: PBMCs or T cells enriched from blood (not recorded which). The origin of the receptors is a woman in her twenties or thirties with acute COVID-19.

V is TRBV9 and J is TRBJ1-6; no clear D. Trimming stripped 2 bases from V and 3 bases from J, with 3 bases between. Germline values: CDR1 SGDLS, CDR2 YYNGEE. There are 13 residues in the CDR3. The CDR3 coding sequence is TGTGCCAGCAGCGTCATCTATAATTCACCCCTCCACTTT. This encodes CASSVIYNSPLHF.

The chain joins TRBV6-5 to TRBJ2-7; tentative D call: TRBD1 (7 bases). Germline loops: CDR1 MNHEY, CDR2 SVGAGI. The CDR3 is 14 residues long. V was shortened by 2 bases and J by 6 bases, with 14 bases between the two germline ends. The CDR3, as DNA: TGTGCCAGCAGTTACAGACAGGGAGGCGGCGAGCAGTACTTC. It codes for CASSYRQGGGEQYF.

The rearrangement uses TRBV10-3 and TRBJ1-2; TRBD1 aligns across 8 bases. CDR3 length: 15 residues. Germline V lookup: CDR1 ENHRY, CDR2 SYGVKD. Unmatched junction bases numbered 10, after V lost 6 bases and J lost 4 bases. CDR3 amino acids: CAIRDSGGAIYGYTF. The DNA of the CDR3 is TGTGCCATCAGAGATTCAGGGGGCGCGATCTATGGCTACACCTTC.

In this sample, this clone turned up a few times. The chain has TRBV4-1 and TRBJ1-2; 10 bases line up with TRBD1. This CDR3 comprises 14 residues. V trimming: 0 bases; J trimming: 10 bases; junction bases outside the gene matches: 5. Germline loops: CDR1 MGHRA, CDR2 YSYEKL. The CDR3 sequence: CASSQDRDRGLYTF. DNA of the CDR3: TGCGCCAGCAGCCAAGATCGGGACAGGGGACTCTACACCTTC.

CDR3 coding DNA: TGCGCCAGCAGCCAACGGACAGCCTATGGCTACACCTTC. It translates to CASSQRTAYGYTF. The chain joins TRBV4-1 to TRBJ1-2, with D tentatively TRBD1 (6 bases). The CDR3 sequence is 13 residues long. The V end was cut by 2 bases, the J end by 4 bases, with 8 bases between. Germline assignment: CDR1 MGHRA and CDR2 YSYEKL.

In DNA form, the CDR3 reads TGTGCCAGCAGTTTCCGGACAGGGGGGGGCTATGGCTACACCTTC. Amino acid sequence: CASSFRTGGGYGYTF. The chain combines TRBV27 with TRBJ1-2, with 10 bases aligning to TRBD1. In germline, CDR1 is MNHEY, CDR2 SMNVEV (reference sequence). The CDR3 sequence is 15 residues long. V lost 3 bases to trimming and J lost 4 bases; unmatched junction nucleotides: 5.

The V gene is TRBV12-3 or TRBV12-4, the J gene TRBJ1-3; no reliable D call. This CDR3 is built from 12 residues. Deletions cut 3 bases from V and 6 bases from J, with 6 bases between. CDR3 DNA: TGTGCCAGCAGTTTTGAGTCAAACACCATATATTTT. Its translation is CASSFESNTIYF.

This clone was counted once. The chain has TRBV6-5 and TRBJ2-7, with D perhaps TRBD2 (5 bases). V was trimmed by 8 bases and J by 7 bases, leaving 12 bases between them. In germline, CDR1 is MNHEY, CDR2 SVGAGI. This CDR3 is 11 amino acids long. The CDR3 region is CASPRAGEQYF. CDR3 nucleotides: TGTGCCAGCCCGCGGGCCGGTGAGCAGTACTTC.

This chain's CDR3 is CASSPSEGATGELFF. DNA for the CDR3: TGTGCCAGCAGCCCCTCGGAAGGGGCCACCGGGGAGCTGTTTTTT. The chain uses TRBV9 and TRBJ2-2, with a possible D match to TRBD1 (5 bases). Trimming took off 4 bases at V and 4 bases at J, with 14 bases between the two ends. The CDR3 extends over 15 amino acids. Germline CDR1 reads SGDLS; CDR2 reads YYNGEE.

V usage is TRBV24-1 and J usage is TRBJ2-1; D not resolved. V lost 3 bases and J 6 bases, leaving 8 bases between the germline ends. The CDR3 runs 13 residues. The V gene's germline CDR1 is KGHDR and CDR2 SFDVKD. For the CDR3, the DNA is TGTGCCACCAGTGATCCCGGTTTCAATGAGCAGTTCTTC. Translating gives CATSDPGFNEQFF.

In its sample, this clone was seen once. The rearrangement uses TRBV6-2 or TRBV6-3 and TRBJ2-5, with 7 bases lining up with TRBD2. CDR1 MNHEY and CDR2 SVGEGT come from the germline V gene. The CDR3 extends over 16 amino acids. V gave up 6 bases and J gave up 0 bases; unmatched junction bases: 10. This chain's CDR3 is CASSPRLAADQETQYF. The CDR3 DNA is TGTGCCAGCAGCCCCCGACTAGCAGCAGACCAAGAGACCCAGTACTTC.

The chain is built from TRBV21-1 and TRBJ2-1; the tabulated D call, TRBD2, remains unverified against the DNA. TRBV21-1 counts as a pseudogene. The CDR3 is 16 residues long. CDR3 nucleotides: TGTGCCAGCAGCGCTGACGGGGAGAGCTCCTACAATGAGCAGTTCTTC. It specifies CASSADGESSYNEQFF.

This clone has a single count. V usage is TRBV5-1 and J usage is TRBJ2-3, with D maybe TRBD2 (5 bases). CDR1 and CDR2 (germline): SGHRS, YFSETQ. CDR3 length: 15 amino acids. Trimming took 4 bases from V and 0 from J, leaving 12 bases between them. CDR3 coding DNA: TGCGCCAGCAGCCTCGTGCGGGCTAGCACAGATACGCAGTATTTT. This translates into CASSLVRASTDTQYF. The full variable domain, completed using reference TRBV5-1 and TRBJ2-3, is KAGVTQTPRYLIKTRGQQVTLSCSPISGHRSVSWYQQTPGQGLQFLFEYFSETQRNKGNFPGRFSGRQFSNSRSEMNVSTLELGDSALYLCASSLVRASTDTQYFGPGTRLTVL.

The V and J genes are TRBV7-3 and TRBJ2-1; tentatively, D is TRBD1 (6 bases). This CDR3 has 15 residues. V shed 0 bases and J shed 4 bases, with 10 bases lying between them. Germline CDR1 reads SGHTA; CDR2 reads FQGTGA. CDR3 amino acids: CASSLTPDSYNEQFF. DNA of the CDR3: TGTGCCAGCAGCTTAACGCCGGACAGTTACAATGAGCAGTTCTTC.

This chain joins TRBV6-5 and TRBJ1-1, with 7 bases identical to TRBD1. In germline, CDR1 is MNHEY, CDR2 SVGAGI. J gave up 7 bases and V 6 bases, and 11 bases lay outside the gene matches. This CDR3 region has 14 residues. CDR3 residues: CASSRPNRGGEAFF. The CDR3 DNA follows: TGTGCCAGCAGCCGACCAAACAGGGGAGGTGAAGCTTTCTTT.

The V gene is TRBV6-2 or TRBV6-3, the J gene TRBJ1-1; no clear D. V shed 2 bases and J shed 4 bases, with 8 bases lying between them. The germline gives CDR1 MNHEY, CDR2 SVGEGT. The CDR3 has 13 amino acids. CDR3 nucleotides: TGTGCCAGCAGTTACCCCCTTCGCACTGAAGCTTTCTTT. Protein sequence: CASSYPLRTEAFF.

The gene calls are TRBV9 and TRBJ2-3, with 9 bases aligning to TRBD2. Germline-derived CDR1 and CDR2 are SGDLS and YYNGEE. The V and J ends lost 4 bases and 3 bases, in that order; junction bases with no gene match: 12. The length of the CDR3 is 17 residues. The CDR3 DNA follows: TGTGCCAGCAGCCTCTACGGAGCGGGGGGTGGAACAGATACGCAGTATTTT. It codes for CASSLYGAGGGTDTQYF.

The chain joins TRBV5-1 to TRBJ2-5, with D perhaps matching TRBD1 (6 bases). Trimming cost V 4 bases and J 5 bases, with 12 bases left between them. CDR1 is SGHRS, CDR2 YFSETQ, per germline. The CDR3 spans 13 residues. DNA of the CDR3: TGCGCCAGCAGCCCAGGGGTAAGGGAGACCCAGTACTTC. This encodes CASSPGVRETQYF. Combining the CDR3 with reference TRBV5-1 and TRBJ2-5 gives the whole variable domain KAGVTQTPRYLIKTRGQQVTLSCSPISGHRSVSWYQQTPGQGLQFLFEYFSETQRNKGNFPGRFSGRQFSNSRSEMNVSTLELGDSALYLCASSPGVRETQYFGPGTRLLVL.

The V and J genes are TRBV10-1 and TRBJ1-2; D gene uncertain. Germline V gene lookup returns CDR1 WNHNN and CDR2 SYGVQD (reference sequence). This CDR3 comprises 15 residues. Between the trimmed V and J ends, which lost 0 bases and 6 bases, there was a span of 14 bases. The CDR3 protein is CASSESISRVNGYTF. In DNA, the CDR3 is TGCGCCAGCAGTGAGTCGATCTCGAGGGTTAATGGCTACACCTTC.

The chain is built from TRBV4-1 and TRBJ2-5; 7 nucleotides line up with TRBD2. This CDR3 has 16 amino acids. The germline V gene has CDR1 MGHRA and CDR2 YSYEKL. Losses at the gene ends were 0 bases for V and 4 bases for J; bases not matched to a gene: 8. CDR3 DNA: TGCGCCAGCAGCCAAGATGGGGGAGGGTGGGGAGAGACCCAGTACTTC. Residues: CASSQDGGGWGETQYF.

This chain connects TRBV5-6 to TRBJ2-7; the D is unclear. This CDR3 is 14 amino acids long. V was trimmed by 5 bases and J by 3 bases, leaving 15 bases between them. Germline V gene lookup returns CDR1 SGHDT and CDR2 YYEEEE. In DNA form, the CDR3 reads TGTGCCAGCAGTCCAAATGGAGAAAGCTACGAGCAGTACTTC. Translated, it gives CASSPNGESYEQYF.

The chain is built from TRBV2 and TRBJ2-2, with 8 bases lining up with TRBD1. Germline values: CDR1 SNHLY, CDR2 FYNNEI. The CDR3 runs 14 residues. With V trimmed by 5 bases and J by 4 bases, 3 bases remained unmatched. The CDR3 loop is CASSRQGSTGELFF. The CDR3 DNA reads TGTGCCAGCAGTCGACAGGGGAGCACCGGGGAGCTGTTTTTT.

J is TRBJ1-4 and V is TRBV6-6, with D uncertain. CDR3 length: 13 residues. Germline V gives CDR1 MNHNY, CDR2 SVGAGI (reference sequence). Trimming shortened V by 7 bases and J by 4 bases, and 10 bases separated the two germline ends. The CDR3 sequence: CASKSGNNEKLFF. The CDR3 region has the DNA TGTGCCAGCAAATCGGGGAATAATGAAAAACTGTTTTTT.

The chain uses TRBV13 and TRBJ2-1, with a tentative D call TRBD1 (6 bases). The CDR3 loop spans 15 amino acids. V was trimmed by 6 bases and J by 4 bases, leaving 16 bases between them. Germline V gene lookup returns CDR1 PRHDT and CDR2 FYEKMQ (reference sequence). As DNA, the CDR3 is TGTGCCAGCAGTCACCGTACGGGACAATACAATGAGCAGTTCTTC. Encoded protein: CASSHRTGQYNEQFF.

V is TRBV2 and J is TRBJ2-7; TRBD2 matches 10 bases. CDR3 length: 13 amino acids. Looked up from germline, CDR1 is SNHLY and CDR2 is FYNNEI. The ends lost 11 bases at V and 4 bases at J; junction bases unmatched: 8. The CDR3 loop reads CAGSGTSEYEQYF. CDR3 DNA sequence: TGTGCCGGTTCCGGGACTAGCGAGTACGAGCAGTACTTC.

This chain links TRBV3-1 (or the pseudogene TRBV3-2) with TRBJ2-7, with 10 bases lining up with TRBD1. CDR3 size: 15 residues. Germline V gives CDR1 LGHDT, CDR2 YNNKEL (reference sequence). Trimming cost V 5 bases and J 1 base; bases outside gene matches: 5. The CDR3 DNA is TGTGCCAGCAGCGCCCAGGACAGGGGGTCCTACGAGCAGTACTTC. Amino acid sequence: CASSAQDRGSYEQYF.

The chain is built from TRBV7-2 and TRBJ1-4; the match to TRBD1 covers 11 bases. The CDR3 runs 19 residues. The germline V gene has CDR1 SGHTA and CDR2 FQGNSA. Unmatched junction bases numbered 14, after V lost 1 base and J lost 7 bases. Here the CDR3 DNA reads TGTGCCAGCAGCTTAGGGTGGGACAGGGGGTCTCTGAAGGGTGAAAAACTGTTTTTT. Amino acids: CASSLGWDRGSLKGEKLFF.

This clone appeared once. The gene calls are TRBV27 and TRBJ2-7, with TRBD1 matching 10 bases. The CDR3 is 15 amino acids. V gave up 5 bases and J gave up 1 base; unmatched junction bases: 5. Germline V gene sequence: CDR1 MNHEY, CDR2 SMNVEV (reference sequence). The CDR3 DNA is TGTGCCAGCAGTGATCCGGGACAGGGGTCCTACGAGCAGTACTTC. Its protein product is CASSDPGQGSYEQYF.

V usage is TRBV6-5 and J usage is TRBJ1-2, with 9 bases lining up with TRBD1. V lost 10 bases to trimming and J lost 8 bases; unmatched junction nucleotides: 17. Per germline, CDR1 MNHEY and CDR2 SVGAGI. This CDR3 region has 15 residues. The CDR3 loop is CATLRTGTGFRGYTF. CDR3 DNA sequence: TGTGCCACCTTGCGGACCGGGACAGGGTTCCGCGGCTACACCTTC.

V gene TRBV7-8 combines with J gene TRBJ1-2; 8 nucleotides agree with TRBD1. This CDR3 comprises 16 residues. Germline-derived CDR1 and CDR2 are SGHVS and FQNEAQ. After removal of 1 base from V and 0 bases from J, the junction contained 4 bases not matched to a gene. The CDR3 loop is CASSLGGQVTNYGYTF. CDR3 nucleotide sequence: TGTGCCAGCAGCTTAGGGGGACAGGTGACTAACTATGGCTACACCTTC.